This T cell receptor beta chain was recorded in a study of cytomegalovirus exposure and HLA in healthy donors. Study overall: HLA-typed donors contributed some 77 million unique TCRs, which were held in an early data release.

Primers: 60 Vbeta forward and 13 Jbeta reverse. Libraries were prepared by immunoSEQ multiplex PCR; TCRdb keeps only in-frame clonotypes and omits some of them. The repertoire has over 100,000 clones, over 75% of them found once; the top ten carry about 4.3%. Trimming took 4 bases from V and 8 from J; bases not matched to a gene: 18. The CDR3 covers 18 residues. Per germline, CDR1 SEHNR and CDR2 FQNEAQ (reference sequence). The receptor's source is a male donor in good health and CMV-seropositive. Sequenced: PBMCs. The chain recombines TRBV7-9 with TRBJ2-1, with 9 bases fitting TRBD1. The CDR3 loop reads CASSSPGQGASTMDEQFF. Written as DNA, the CDR3 is TGTGCCAGCAGCTCCCCGGGACAGGGAGCTTCAACAATGGATGAGCAGTTCTTC.